The clone carrying this T cell receptor (beta chain) occurred once. Its antigen remains unidentified. Germline assignment: CDR1 SNHLY and CDR2 FYNNEI. The junction had 0 bases not matched to a gene; V was cut back by 3 bases and J by 3 bases. CDR3 length equals 15 residues. This sample was taken from a study of cytomegalovirus exposure and HLA in healthy donors. Study overall: Later analysis reported that the approximately 130 validation repertoires shared the platform of the approximately 690 first-cohort repertoires. Points from the study as a whole: A list of approximately 160 TCR beta chains associated with cytomegalovirus was given.

Data came from immunoSEQ multiplex PCR; TCRdb stores just in-frame clones and leaves some out. The table records approximately 160,000 clones, about 90% of them present only once. Sequenced input: PBMCs. The chain joins TRBV2 to TRBJ2-2; TRBD2 agrees at 11 bases. This clonotype originated in a woman between 18 and 29 years old in good health and CMV-seropositive. CDR3 bases: TGTGCCAGCAGTGAGACTAGCGGGGACACCGGGGAGCTGTTTTTT. It is translated as CASSETSGDTGELFF. The whole variable domain, remainder taken from reference TRBV2 and TRBJ2-2, is EPEVTQTPSHQVTQMGQEVILRCVPISNHLYFYWYRQILGQKVEFLVSFYNNEISEKSEIFDDQFSVERPDGSNFTLKIRSTKLEDSAMYFCASSETSGDTGELFFGEGSRLTVL.